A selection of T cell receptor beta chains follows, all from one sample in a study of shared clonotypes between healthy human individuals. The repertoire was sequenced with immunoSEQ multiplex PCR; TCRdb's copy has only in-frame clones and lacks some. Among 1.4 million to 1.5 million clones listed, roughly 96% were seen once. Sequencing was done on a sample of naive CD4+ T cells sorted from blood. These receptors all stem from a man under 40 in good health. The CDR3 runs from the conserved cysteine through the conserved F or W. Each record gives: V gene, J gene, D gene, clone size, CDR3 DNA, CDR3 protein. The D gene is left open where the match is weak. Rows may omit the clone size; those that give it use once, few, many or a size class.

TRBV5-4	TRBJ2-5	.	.	TGTGCCAGCAGCACGGGAAGCGGTCGGTACCAAGAGACCCAGTACTTC	CASSTGSGRYQETQYF
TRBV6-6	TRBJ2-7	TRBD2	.	TGTGCCAGCAGCGGGATCGGCGCGGGAGCGGCCTACGAGCAGTACTTC	CASSGIGAGAAYEQYF
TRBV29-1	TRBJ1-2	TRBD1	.	TGCAGCGTTGAACGGGACAGCTCGGGCTACACCTTC	CSVERDSSGYTF
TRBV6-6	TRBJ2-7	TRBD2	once	TGTGCCAGCAGCTATAGCGGGAGCTCCTACGAGCAGTACTTC	CASSYSGSSYEQYF
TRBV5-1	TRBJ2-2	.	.	TGCGCCAGCAGCTTGGGTCTCACCGGGGAGCTGTTTTTT	CASSLGLTGELFF
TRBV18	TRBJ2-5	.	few	TGTGCCAGCTCACCAGCACTAACGAAAGAGACCCAGTACTTC	CASSPALTKETQYF
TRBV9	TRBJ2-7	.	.	TGTGCCAGCAGCGTAGTAGGTGGGAACGAGCAGTACTTC	CASSVVGGNEQYF
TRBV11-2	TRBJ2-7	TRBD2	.	TGTGCCAGCAGGACGATAGCGGGAGGGCGCGAGCAGTACTTC	CASRTIAGGREQYF
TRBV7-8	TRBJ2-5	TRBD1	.	TGTGCCAGCAGCCTCTTAGGCACAGGGGGAAAAGAGACCCAGTACTTC	CASSLLGTGGKETQYF
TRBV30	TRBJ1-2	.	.	TGTGCCTGGAGTGGAGGGGTTGGCTACACCTTC	CAWSGGVGYTF
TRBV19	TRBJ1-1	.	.	TGTGCCAGTACTTTAGGGGTTATGAACACTGAAGCTTTCTTT	CASTLGVMNTEAFF
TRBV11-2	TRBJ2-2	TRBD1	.	TGTGCCAGCAGCTTAGTTTTCGGGTTACCGGGACAGAACGGGGAGCTGTTTTTT	CASSLVFGLPGQNGELFF